The rows below give T cell receptor beta chains drawn from one sample of a study of blood T cell repertoires in COVID-19. Here immunoSEQ multiplex PCR was the method, and the copy in TCRdb shows in-frame clones only, minus some. The sample lists 200,000 to 250,000 clones, roughly 80% occurring once. Sequencing input: peripheral blood. The receptor set was obtained from a woman aged 25-40 years who had recovered from COVID-19. CDR3s include the opening cysteine and the closing phenylalanine or tryptophan. The D gene is left open where the match is weak. Some rows have no size entry. The others give once, few or many, or a class for an expanded clone.

v_gene: TRBV6-5; abundance: -; j_gene: TRBJ1-4; d_gene: -; CDR3nt: TGTGCCAGCAAACCAGGCCATAATGAAAAACTGTTTTTT; CDR3aa: CASKPGHNEKLFF
v_gene: TRBV9; abundance: -; j_gene: TRBJ2-3; d_gene: -; CDR3nt: TGTGCCAGCAGCGTAGCGGGATCTAGCACAGATACGCAGTATTTT; CDR3aa: CASSVAGSSTDTQYF
v_gene: TRBV18; abundance: -; j_gene: TRBJ1-1; d_gene: TRBD1; CDR3nt: TGTGCCAGCTCACCCGGACAGGACACTGAAGCTTTCTTT; CDR3aa: CASSPGQDTEAFF
v_gene: TRBV10-3; abundance: -; j_gene: TRBJ1-4; d_gene: -; CDR3nt: TGTGCCATCAGTCCGGGGGGAGATTTAGGAAAACTGTTTTTT; CDR3aa: CAISPGGDLGKLFF
v_gene: TRBV6-2/TRBV6-3; abundance: -; j_gene: TRBJ1-5; d_gene: -; CDR3nt: TGTGCCAGCAGTTACGGTCAGGGAAGAGATCCCCAGCATTTT; CDR3aa: CASSYGQGRDPQHF
v_gene: TRBV9; abundance: few; j_gene: TRBJ1-3; d_gene: TRBD1; CDR3nt: TGTGCCAGCAGCGTAAGAACAGGGGCTGGAAACACCATATATTTT; CDR3aa: CASSVRTGAGNTIYF
v_gene: TRBV2; abundance: -; j_gene: TRBJ2-1; d_gene: TRBD1; CDR3nt: TGTGCCAGCAGGGCCGAGACAGGGGTCCATGAGCAGTTCTTC; CDR3aa: CASRAETGVHEQFF
v_gene: TRBV27; abundance: -; j_gene: TRBJ2-7; d_gene: TRBD2; CDR3nt: TGTGCCAGCAGTTTATACGGGGGGTGGAAAGGAAGGGGTTACGAGCAGTACTTC; CDR3aa: CASSLYGGWKGRGYEQYF
v_gene: TRBV28; abundance: -; j_gene: TRBJ1-3; d_gene: -; CDR3nt: TGTGCCAGCAGTTTGGGCCGGACCATATATTTT; CDR3aa: CASSLGRTIYF
v_gene: TRBV27; abundance: -; j_gene: TRBJ1-1; d_gene: -; CDR3nt: TGTGCCAGCAGTTCTTCCCGGGGTGGAAACACTGAAGCTTTCTTT; CDR3aa: CASSSSRGGNTEAFF
v_gene: TRBV27; abundance: few; j_gene: TRBJ1-1; d_gene: TRBD1; CDR3nt: TGTGCCAGCAGACGAAGGGACAGTCCTGAAGCTTTCTTT; CDR3aa: CASRRRDSPEAFF
v_gene: TRBV19; abundance: -; j_gene: TRBJ1-2; d_gene: -; CDR3nt: TGTGCCAGTAGTATCTTTGACTATGGCTACACCTTC; CDR3aa: CASSIFDYGYTF
v_gene: TRBV3-1/TRBV3-2; abundance: -; j_gene: TRBJ2-7; d_gene: -; CDR3nt: TGTGCCAGCAGAGTATCTAGGTCCTACGAGCAGTACTTC; CDR3aa: CASRVSRSYEQYF
v_gene: TRBV6-5; abundance: -; j_gene: TRBJ2-7; d_gene: TRBD1; CDR3nt: TGTGCCAGCAGTTTCACAGCCGGACAGGGGAAAAACGAGCAGTACTTC; CDR3aa: CASSFTAGQGKNEQYF
v_gene: TRBV7-9; abundance: -; j_gene: TRBJ2-7; d_gene: -; CDR3nt: TGTGCCAGCAGCACCGATACAAATTACGAGCAGTACTTC; CDR3aa: CASSTDTNYEQYF
v_gene: TRBV20-1; abundance: -; j_gene: TRBJ1-2; d_gene: -; CDR3nt: TGCAGTGCTAGTCGGGACACGGACAACTATGGCTACACCTTC; CDR3aa: CSASRDTDNYGYTF
v_gene: TRBV3-1/TRBV3-2; abundance: -; j_gene: TRBJ2-3; d_gene: -; CDR3nt: TGTGCCAGCAGCCCTCCCAGGGCTACAGATACGCAGTATTTT; CDR3aa: CASSPPRATDTQYF
v_gene: TRBV10-1; abundance: once; j_gene: TRBJ2-2; d_gene: -; CDR3nt: TGCGCCAGCAGTGAGTCTAACGGGGAGCTGTTTTTT; CDR3aa: CASSESNGELFF
v_gene: TRBV5-1; abundance: -; j_gene: TRBJ1-4; d_gene: TRBD1; CDR3nt: TGCGCCAGCAGACGAGACAGGGGTAATGAAAAACTGTTTTTT; CDR3aa: CASRRDRGNEKLFF
v_gene: TRBV7-2; abundance: -; j_gene: TRBJ2-1; d_gene: -; CDR3nt: TGTGCCAGCAGCCCTAGAGCCCAGATGGGTGAGCAGTTCTTC; CDR3aa: CASSPRAQMGEQFF
v_gene: TRBV21-1; abundance: -; j_gene: TRBJ1-4; d_gene: -; CDR3nt: TGTGCCAGGCCCTGGGCCACACAAACAACTAATGAAAAACTGTTTTTT; CDR3aa: CARPWATQTTNEKLFF
v_gene: TRBV7-8; abundance: -; j_gene: TRBJ2-1; d_gene: TRBD1; CDR3nt: TGTGCCAGCAGCCAAGGACAGGGAAGGCGCGAGCAGTTCTTC; CDR3aa: CASSQGQGRREQFF
v_gene: TRBV28; abundance: -; j_gene: TRBJ2-5; d_gene: -; CDR3nt: TGTGCCAGCAGTTTCCCCGCGGCAGAGACCCAGTACTTC; CDR3aa: CASSFPAAETQYF
v_gene: TRBV24-1; abundance: -; j_gene: TRBJ2-2; d_gene: -; CDR3nt: TGTGCCACCAGTGCGCCGGAGGGTGGCACCGGGGAGCTGTTTTTT; CDR3aa: CATSAPEGGTGELFF
v_gene: TRBV27; abundance: -; j_gene: TRBJ1-6; d_gene: -; CDR3nt: TGTGCCAGCAGGAGGGCAGTCTACTCACCCCTCCACTTT; CDR3aa: CASRRAVYSPLHF
v_gene: TRBV6-6; abundance: -; j_gene: TRBJ2-1; d_gene: -; CDR3nt: TGTGCCAGCACCGAAAGGTACCAGGTGTACAATGAGCAGTTCTTC; CDR3aa: CASTERYQVYNEQFF
v_gene: TRBV29-1; abundance: -; j_gene: TRBJ1-2; d_gene: TRBD1; CDR3nt: TGCAGCGTTCCGACAGGGCTCCGTGGCTACACCTTC; CDR3aa: CSVPTGLRGYTF
v_gene: TRBV7-9; abundance: -; j_gene: TRBJ2-7; d_gene: TRBD1; CDR3nt: TGTGCCAGCAGCTTTGATTCCCGGGACAGGTTCTTC; CDR3aa: CASSFDSRDRFF
v_gene: TRBV30; abundance: -; j_gene: TRBJ1-6; d_gene: -; CDR3nt: TGTGCCTGGAGTGTACTAGAGGATTCACCCCTCCACTTT; CDR3aa: CAWSVLEDSPLHF
v_gene: TRBV5-4; abundance: -; j_gene: TRBJ2-3; d_gene: TRBD2; CDR3nt: TGTGCCAGCAGCTTGTATAGCGGGAGCGTCAATACGCAGTATTTT; CDR3aa: CASSLYSGSVNTQYF
v_gene: TRBV29-1; abundance: once; j_gene: TRBJ2-3; d_gene: TRBD1; CDR3nt: TGCAGCTCACTCAAGGGGACAGGGGGACCAGATACGCAGTATTTT; CDR3aa: CSSLKGTGGPDTQYF
v_gene: TRBV28; abundance: -; j_gene: TRBJ1-4; d_gene: -; CDR3nt: TGTGCCAGCAGGTACGGGGAGCTCCGGGGTGAAAAACTGTTTTTT; CDR3aa: CASRYGELRGEKLFF
v_gene: TRBV3-1/TRBV3-2; abundance: -; j_gene: TRBJ2-5; d_gene: TRBD2; CDR3nt: TGTGCCAGCAGCCAGATACTGTGGATTAGCGGGACCCAAGAGACCCAGTACTTC; CDR3aa: CASSQILWISGTQETQYF
v_gene: TRBV5-1; abundance: -; j_gene: TRBJ1-2; d_gene: -; CDR3nt: TGCGCCAGCAGCGTGGGACGAGAGGTTGGCTACACCTTC; CDR3aa: CASSVGREVGYTF
v_gene: TRBV7-7; abundance: -; j_gene: TRBJ1-1; d_gene: -; CDR3nt: TGTGCTAGCAGTTCGGACTCTGGCGCTGAAGCTTTCTTT; CDR3aa: CASSSDSGAEAFF
v_gene: TRBV5-6; abundance: many; j_gene: TRBJ2-7; d_gene: -; CDR3nt: TGTGCCAGCAGCTCTGAGTACGAGCAGTACTTC; CDR3aa: CASSSEYEQYF
v_gene: TRBV6-1; abundance: -; j_gene: TRBJ2-1; d_gene: -; CDR3nt: TGTGCCAGCAGTGAAGCAAGCGGTTTCAATGAGCAGTTCTTC; CDR3aa: CASSEASGFNEQFF
v_gene: TRBV2; abundance: -; j_gene: TRBJ2-3; d_gene: -; CDR3nt: TGTGCCAGCGAAAGTAGAGCGAGCACAGATACGCAGTATTTT; CDR3aa: CASESRASTDTQYF
v_gene: TRBV9; abundance: -; j_gene: TRBJ2-1; d_gene: TRBD2; CDR3nt: TGTGCCAGCAGCGTGGAAGGACTAGCGGGATACAATGAGCAGTTCTTC; CDR3aa: CASSVEGLAGYNEQFF
v_gene: TRBV5-1; abundance: -; j_gene: TRBJ1-6; d_gene: -; CDR3nt: TGCGCCAGCAGCTTGTGGTACTTGAATAATAATTCACCCCTCCACTTT; CDR3aa: CASSLWYLNNNSPLHF
v_gene: TRBV27; abundance: once; j_gene: TRBJ1-4; d_gene: TRBD1; CDR3nt: TGTGCCAGCAGGACAGGGGAGTCGAATGAAAAACTGTTTTTT; CDR3aa: CASRTGESNEKLFF
v_gene: TRBV29-1; abundance: once; j_gene: TRBJ1-1; d_gene: -; CDR3nt: TGCAGCGTCCTTCCCGGGGGGGTTGAAGCTTTCTTT; CDR3aa: CSVLPGGVEAFF
v_gene: TRBV13; abundance: -; j_gene: TRBJ2-7; d_gene: -; CDR3nt: TGTGCCAGCAGCCCCCAAGGGGAGGCCTTCTACGAGCAGTACTTC; CDR3aa: CASSPQGEAFYEQYF
v_gene: TRBV7-6; abundance: -; j_gene: TRBJ2-7; d_gene: TRBD2; CDR3nt: TGTGCCAGCAGCTTAGGGGTAGCGGGAGGGACCTACGAGCAGTACTTC; CDR3aa: CASSLGVAGGTYEQYF
v_gene: TRBV28; abundance: -; j_gene: TRBJ2-7; d_gene: -; CDR3nt: TGTGCCAGCGGGGACACATCCTACGAGCAGTACTTC; CDR3aa: CASGDTSYEQYF
v_gene: TRBV27; abundance: -; j_gene: TRBJ2-2; d_gene: -; CDR3nt: TGTGCCAGCAGTTACAGGATGAACACCGGGGAGCTGTTTTTT; CDR3aa: CASSYRMNTGELFF
v_gene: TRBV25-1; abundance: once; j_gene: TRBJ2-5; d_gene: -; CDR3nt: TGTGCCAGCAGTCCTACGGGTGAGACCCAGTACTTC; CDR3aa: CASSPTGETQYF
v_gene: TRBV6-1; abundance: -; j_gene: TRBJ2-5; d_gene: -; CDR3nt: TGTGCCAGCAGTGAAGTGCGTATAAGAGGATGGAAAGAGACCCAGTACTTC; CDR3aa: CASSEVRIRGWKETQYF
v_gene: TRBV4-1; abundance: -; j_gene: TRBJ2-3; d_gene: -; CDR3nt: TGCGCCAGCAGCCCGGGGTTAGGGTTTCCATCTAGCACAGATACGCAGTATTTT; CDR3aa: CASSPGLGFPSSTDTQYF
v_gene: TRBV18; abundance: -; j_gene: TRBJ2-3; d_gene: -; CDR3nt: TGTGCCAGCTCGACAGTACAGAGCTCTACAGATACGCAGTATTTT; CDR3aa: CASSTVQSSTDTQYF
v_gene: TRBV6-5; abundance: few; j_gene: TRBJ1-6; d_gene: -; CDR3nt: TGTGCCAGCCGACAACTAACAGGGTTTAATTCACCCCTCCACTTT; CDR3aa: CASRQLTGFNSPLHF
v_gene: TRBV6-6; abundance: -; j_gene: TRBJ1-6; d_gene: -; CDR3nt: TGTGCCAGCTCCCGGGGGGGAGACTATAATTCACCCCTCCACTTT; CDR3aa: CASSRGGDYNSPLHF
v_gene: TRBV6-5; abundance: once; j_gene: TRBJ2-1; d_gene: -; CDR3nt: TGTGCCAGCCTCGCGAGTGCTGGTGAGCAGTTCTTC; CDR3aa: CASLASAGEQFF
v_gene: TRBV29-1; abundance: -; j_gene: TRBJ1-2; d_gene: -; CDR3nt: TGCAGCGTTAACAGGTCAGGACGAGAAGAGGCGGGCTACACCTTC; CDR3aa: CSVNRSGREEAGYTF